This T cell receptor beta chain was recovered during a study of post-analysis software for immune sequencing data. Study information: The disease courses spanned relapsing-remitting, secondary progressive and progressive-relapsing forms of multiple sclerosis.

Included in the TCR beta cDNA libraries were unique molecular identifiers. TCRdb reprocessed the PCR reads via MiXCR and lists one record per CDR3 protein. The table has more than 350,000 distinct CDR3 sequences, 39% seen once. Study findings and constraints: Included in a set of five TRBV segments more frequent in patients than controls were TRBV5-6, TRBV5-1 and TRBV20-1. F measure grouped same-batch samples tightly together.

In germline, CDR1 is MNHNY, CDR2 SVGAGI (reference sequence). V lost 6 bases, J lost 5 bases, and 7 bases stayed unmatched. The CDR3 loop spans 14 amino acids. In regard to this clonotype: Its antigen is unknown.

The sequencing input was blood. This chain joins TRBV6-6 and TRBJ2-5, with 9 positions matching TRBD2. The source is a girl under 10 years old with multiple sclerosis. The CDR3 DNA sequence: TGTGCCAGCAGGACGCGGGAGGGCCATGAGACCCAGTACTTC. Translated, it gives CASRTREGHETQYF.